The 27 T cell receptor beta chains below were found in one sample sequenced in a study of cytomegalovirus exposure and HLA in healthy donors. The PCR made use of 60 Vbeta and 13 Jbeta primers. Only in-frame clones appear in the TCRdb table, and some are missing; sequencing was by immunoSEQ multiplex PCR. The sample records more than 95,000 clones, 72% being singletons. The sample was PBMCs. These receptors originate from a man in his thirties or forties in good health and CMV-seronegative.

V usage is TRBV18 and J usage is TRBJ2-5; the D gene is possibly TRBD2 (5 bases). Germline loops: CDR1 KGHSH, CDR2 LQKENI. This CDR3 spans 15 amino acids. Deletions cut 3 bases from V and 5 bases from J, with 16 bases between. The CDR3 nucleotides are TGTGCCAGCTCACCTTGGAGAGAGGGTGGTGAGACCCAGTACTTC. Translating it yields CASSPWREGGETQYF.

This clone was detected only a few times. The J gene is TRBJ2-7, the V gene TRBV29-1, with 8 bases that match TRBD1. With 6 bases clipped from V and 3 bases from J, the junction kept 13 bases outside the gene matches. CDR1 is SQVTM and CDR2 is ANQGSEA in the germline V gene. The length of the CDR3 is 15 residues. DNA for the CDR3: TGCAGCGTCGTTCCCGACCCGGACAGGGTCTACGAGCAGTACTTC. It encodes CSVVPDPDRVYEQYF.

This clone was seen more than once but under ten times. This chain connects TRBV5-4 to TRBJ2-2; TRBD2 matches at 12 bases. Germline CDR1 and CDR2: SGHNT and YYREEE (reference sequence). V trimming: 4 bases; J trimming: 6 bases; junction bases outside the gene matches: 7. There are 16 residues in the CDR3. CDR3 residues: CASSHPSGGAPGELFF. In nucleotides, the CDR3 is TGTGCCAGCAGCCATCCTAGCGGGGGGGCCCCCGGGGAGCTGTTTTTT.

V gene TRBV7-9 combines with J gene TRBJ2-3, with 7 bases lining up with TRBD1. Per germline, CDR1 SEHNR and CDR2 FQNEAQ (reference sequence). There are 15 residues in the CDR3. Trimming removed 8 bases from V and 4 bases from J; junction bases left unmatched: 12. The CDR3 region is CASGRQGIVPDTQYF. CDR3 in DNA: TGTGCCAGCGGACGACAGGGAATAGTCCCAGATACGCAGTATTTT. The full variable domain, rest sourced from reference TRBV7-9 and TRBJ2-3, is DTGVSQNPRHKITKRGQNVTFRCDPISEHNRLYWYRQTLGQGPEFLTYFQNEAQLEKSRLLSDRFSAERPKGSFSTLEIQRTEQGDSAMYLCASGRQGIVPDTQYFGPGTRLTVL.

The genes are TRBV5-1 and TRBJ2-3; possibly TRBD1 for D (5 bases). This CDR3 has 13 residues. Germline V gene sequence: CDR1 SGHRS, CDR2 YFSETQ. Trimming removed 4 bases from V and 4 bases from J, with 10 bases in between. CDR3 loop: CASSKGPSDTQYF. The CDR3 nucleotides are TGCGCCAGCAGCAAGGGGCCATCAGATACGCAGTATTTT.

This rearrangement joins TRBV7-2 to TRBJ2-5, with a tentative D call TRBD1 (5 bases). This CDR3 has 13 amino acids. Germline V CDR1 and CDR2: SGHTA, FQGNSA. Deletions cut 2 bases from V and 5 bases from J, with 9 bases between. The CDR3 sequence is CASSLWGLETQYF. The CDR3 nucleotides are TGTGCCAGCAGCTTATGGGGCCTGGAGACCCAGTACTTC.

V and J are TRBV11-2 and TRBJ2-3; 8 nucleotides align to TRBD2. Germline-derived CDR1 and CDR2 are SGHAT and FQNNGV. The trim removed 5 bases at V and 4 bases at J, leaving 8 bases unmatched. The CDR3 runs 15 residues. Written as DNA, the CDR3 is TGTGCCAGCAGCCGGGGGGGAGCACGACCAGATACGCAGTATTTT. It yields the protein CASSRGGARPDTQYF.

This clone turned up a few times. This chain uses TRBV23-1 with TRBJ1-1; D is possibly TRBD1 (5 bases). TRBV23-1 is an open reading frame whose function is uncertain. V lost 0 bases and J lost 4, with 12 bases in between. CDR3 length equals 15 residues. As DNA, the CDR3 is TGCGCCAGCAGTCAATCGGTCCAGGGCGGCACTGAAGCTTTCTTT. Translating gives CASSQSVQGGTEAFF.

Only a few counts were recorded for this clone. The rearrangement links TRBV18 to TRBJ2-1; 9 bases fit TRBD2. V shed 3 bases, J shed 8 bases, and the junction held 8 bases outside the gene matches. Germline V gives CDR1 KGHSH, CDR2 LQKENI. This CDR3 contains 15 residues. The CDR3 protein is CASSPGTSKFYEQFF. CDR3 nucleotide sequence: TGTGCCAGCTCACCTGGGACTAGCAAATTCTATGAGCAGTTCTTC.

This chain connects TRBV6-6 to TRBJ1-2; D gene ambiguous. This CDR3 has 16 residues. CDR1 MNHNY and CDR2 SVGAGI come from the germline V gene (reference sequence). V was shortened by 6 bases and J by 1 base, with 18 bases between the two germline ends. The CDR3 coding sequence is TGTGCCAGCAGGATACTCCAGGCCCTTCTTAACTATGGCTACACCTTC. It encodes CASRILQALLNYGYTF.

This rearrangement joins TRBV15 to TRBJ1-4; a possible D gene is TRBD1 (5 bases). The ends were cut back, 0 bases at V and 7 bases at J, with 9 bases in the middle. Germline V gene sequence: CDR1 LNHNV, CDR2 YYDKDF (reference sequence). The CDR3 contains 14 residues. For the CDR3, the DNA is TGTGCCACCAGCAGAGATCGGGGGTTTGAAAAACTGTTTTTT. The encoded protein is CATSRDRGFEKLFF.

This chain connects TRBV5-4 to TRBJ1-5; 8 bases match TRBD1. Per the germline V gene, CDR1 is SGHNT and CDR2 is YYREEE (reference sequence). There are 15 residues in the CDR3. J lost 7 bases, V lost 0 bases, and 6 bases had no gene match. The CDR3 loop is CASSLDRGRGQPQHF. The CDR3 coding sequence is TGTGCCAGCAGCTTGGACAGGGGGAGAGGGCAGCCCCAGCATTTT. The variable domain in full, completed from reference TRBV5-4 and TRBJ1-5, reads ETGVTQSPTHLIKTRGQQVTLRCSSQSGHNTVSWYQQALGQGPQFIFQYYREEENGRGNFPPRFSGLQFPNYSSELNVNALELDDSALYLCASSLDRGRGQPQHFGDGTRLSIL.

CDR3 region: CATSRVMTGRAQPQHF. Written as DNA, the CDR3 is TGTGCCACCAGCAGAGTGATGACAGGGCGGGCGCAGCCCCAGCATTTT. The gene calls are TRBV15 and TRBJ1-5; the match to TRBD1 covers 7 bases. Germline V gene data show CDR1 as LNHNV and CDR2 as YYDKDF (reference sequence). The CDR3 is made up of 16 amino acids. The J segment lost 7 bases and the V segment lost 1 base, leaving 10 bases of the junction unmatched.

This clone was found a few times. The chain uses TRBV7-2 and TRBJ2-2, with D maybe TRBD1 (5 bases). Germline V gene lookup returns CDR1 SGHTA and CDR2 FQGNSA. The V end lost 8 bases, the J end lost 3 bases, and 16 bases lay between the germline ends. The CDR3 has 15 residues. This CDR3 is CASLSGRTYTGELFF. As DNA, the CDR3 is TGTGCCAGCCTGTCAGGGCGGACCTACACCGGGGAGCTGTTTTTT.

Details on this clone: One end of the junction fails to match germline, which may point to a read error. V and J are TRBV7-9 and TRBJ2-1, with 7 bases that match TRBD2. There are 15 residues in the CDR3. Germline values: CDR1 SEHNR, CDR2 FQNEAQ (reference sequence). The CDR3 sequence is CSSSLETSLDNEQFF. The DNA for the CDR3 is TGTTCCAGCAGCTTGGAGACTAGCCTAGACAATGAGCAGTTCTTC.

The chain uses TRBV5-4 and TRBJ1-3; D is unresolved. The CDR3 covers 16 residues. Germline V gene sequence: CDR1 SGHNT, CDR2 YYREEE (reference sequence). Trimming stripped 0 bases from V and 0 bases from J, with 10 bases between. The CDR3 region has the DNA TGTGCCAGCAGCTTGGCCCCCGCAGGCTCTGGAAACACCATATATTTT. Translating gives CASSLAPAGSGNTIYF. The whole variable domain, remainder taken from reference TRBV5-4 and TRBJ1-3, is ETGVTQSPTHLIKTRGQQVTLRCSSQSGHNTVSWYQQALGQGPQFIFQYYREEENGRGNFPPRFSGLQFPNYSSELNVNALELDDSALYLCASSLAPAGSGNTIYFGEGSWLTVV.

The rearrangement links TRBV6-5 to TRBJ2-7; 8 bases are a match to TRBD1. The CDR3 sequence is 13 residues long. Germline V gives CDR1 MNHEY, CDR2 SVGAGI. V lost 6 bases and J lost 3; bases outside the gene matches: 4. CDR3 DNA sequence: TGTGCCAGCAGGCGGACAGGGTTCTACGAGCAGTACTTC. This sequence encodes CASRRTGFYEQYF.

The V gene is TRBV5-8, the J gene TRBJ2-2; D uncertain. V was trimmed by 0 bases and J by 0 bases, leaving 15 bases between them. Germline V gene sequence: CDR1 SGHTS, CDR2 YDEGEE. The CDR3 contains 18 residues. The CDR3 reads CASSLGMITAPNTGELFF. The CDR3 DNA is TGTGCCAGCAGCTTGGGTATGATTACCGCGCCGAACACCGGGGAGCTGTTTTTT.

The gene calls are TRBV2 and TRBJ2-1, with D perhaps matching TRBD1 (6 bases). CDR3 length equals 15 residues. The V gene lost 1 base and the J gene lost 9 bases, with 16 bases spanning the gap. CDR1 is SNHLY, CDR2 FYNNEI, per germline. The CDR3: CASSEGYPGAGEQFF. CDR3 DNA: TGTGCCAGCAGTGAAGGTTACCCAGGGGCAGGTGAGCAGTTCTTC.

In this sample, this clone turned up a few times. The rearrangement links TRBV4-3 to TRBJ2-1, with D maybe TRBD2 (5 bases). The germline gives CDR1 LGHNA, CDR2 YSLEER. The germline V and J ends were trimmed by 0 bases and 8 bases, with 11 bases remaining between them. The CDR3 covers 14 residues. CDR3 coding DNA: TGCGCCAGCAGCCAAGATGAAGGTAGCGATGAGCAGTTCTTC. Its translation: CASSQDEGSDEQFF.

This chain links TRBV19 with TRBJ2-1; D might be TRBD2 (6 bases). The CDR3 runs to 15 residues. Germline V gene data show CDR1 as LNHDA and CDR2 as SQIVND (reference sequence). With 8 bases removed from V and 0 bases from J, the gap between germline ends came to 14 bases. The CDR3 loop reads CASSQTSSSYNEQFF. CDR3 coding DNA: TGTGCCAGTTCTCAGACTAGTTCCTCCTACAATGAGCAGTTCTTC.

To note about this clone: One end of the junction fails to match germline, which may point to a read error. This chain links TRBV7-9 with TRBJ1-4, with D perhaps matching TRBD1 (6 bases). This CDR3 comprises 15 residues. The germline CDR1 and CDR2 sequences are SEHNR and FQNEAQ (reference sequence). CDR3 amino acids: CSSSLRRSGAEKLFF. Here the CDR3 DNA reads TGTTCCAGCAGCTTACGACGTTCAGGGGCTGAAAAACTGTTTTTT.

V and J are TRBV28 and TRBJ2-1; 8 positions agree with TRBD1. This CDR3 has 15 amino acids. Germline assignment: CDR1 MDHEN and CDR2 SYDVKM. V shed 7 bases and J 3 bases; nucleotides not matched to a gene: 8. CDR3 nucleotide sequence: TGTGCCAGCATTACCGGGACAGGCCTCTACAATGAGCAGTTCTTC. Protein sequence: CASITGTGLYNEQFF.

This chain links TRBV19 with TRBJ2-3; 10 positions agree with TRBD2. This CDR3 spans 14 amino acids. Germline CDR1 is LNHDA and CDR2 is SQIVND (reference sequence). Trimming at V came to 5 bases and at J to 5 bases, leaving 4 bases not matched to a gene. The chain's CDR3 is CASSQAGGRDTQYF. CDR3 DNA: TGTGCCAGTAGTCAAGCGGGGGGGCGAGATACGCAGTATTTT.

The rearrangement uses TRBV19 and TRBJ2-1; 8 bases match TRBD2. The CDR3 runs to 13 residues. V dropped 7 bases and J dropped 4; count of bases not matched to a gene: 3. Per germline, CDR1 LNHDA and CDR2 SQIVND (reference sequence). DNA of the CDR3: TGTGCCAGTAAGGGGACTAGTTACAATGAGCAGTTCTTC. Protein sequence: CASKGTSYNEQFF.

The chain uses TRBV2 and TRBJ2-6; weak D call: TRBD2 (6 bases). Trimming stripped 2 bases from V and 1 base from J, with 9 bases between. Germline V gene lookup returns CDR1 SNHLY and CDR2 FYNNEI. The CDR3 extends over 16 amino acids. The CDR3 DNA reads as TGTGCCAGCAGTGAAACTCGGGGGTCTGGGGCCAACGTCCTGACTTTC. Encoded protein: CASSETRGSGANVLTF.

The chain employs TRBV19 and TRBJ2-3; 8 bases agree with TRBD2. J was trimmed by 6 bases and V by 5 bases; bases with no gene match: 13. In germline, CDR1 is LNHDA, CDR2 SQIVND (reference sequence). This CDR3 contains 16 residues. Here the CDR3 DNA reads TGTGCCAGTAGTTATTACGGGAGGGGGTCCGGTGATACGCAGTATTTT. It yields the protein CASSYYGRGSGDTQYF.